These 12 T cell receptor beta chains originate from one sample sequenced in a study of T cells expressing NK-cell markers. Using the 5' RACE reads, TCRdb records one entry per CDR3 protein without DNA. The sample totals 500,000 or so distinct CDR3 sequences. Material: blood T cells: a sorted CD56 or NKG2C T cell subset, CD4+ or CD8+ T cells, or bulk PBMC T cells (not recorded which). The receptor source for this set is a man younger than 35 in good health.

The V and J genes are TRBV7-2 and TRBJ2-1; with no DNA, the TCRdb D assignment of TRBD1 cannot be verified. CDR1 and CDR2 (germline): SGHTA, FQGNSA. This CDR3 comprises 16 residues. CDR3 loop: CASSRPPILGAYEQFF.

V gene TRBV4-3 combines with J gene TRBJ2-3; TCRdb outputs TRBD2, but without DNA this stays unchecked. This CDR3 region has 18 residues. CDR1 is LGHNA, CDR2 YSLEER, per germline. The CDR3 is CASSQSKGTSGKTDTQYF.

This chain links TRBV6-5 with TRBJ2-1; TCRdb reports TRBD2, a call that lacks DNA to check it against. Germline values: CDR1 MNHEY, CDR2 SVGAGI. The CDR3 extends over 17 amino acids. The chain's CDR3 is CASSYLNLAGGNNEQFF.

The rearrangement uses TRBV6-5 and TRBJ2-4; TCRdb names TRBD1, which stays unverified in the absence of DNA. Germline CDR1 and CDR2: MNHEY and SVGAGI. This CDR3 spans 14 amino acids. The CDR3 is CASSYTQGENIQYF.

This chain uses TRBV5-1 with TRBJ2-1; TCRdb names TRBD1, which stays unverified in the absence of DNA. From germline, CDR1 is SGHRS and CDR2 YFSETQ. This CDR3 is built from 15 residues. CDR3 sequence reads: CASSLGAGSYNEQFF.

V gene TRBV4-3 combines with J gene TRBJ2-1; the TCRdb call, TRBD2, lacks DNA for checking. This CDR3 is 17 amino acids long. Germline values: CDR1 LGHNA, CDR2 YSLEER. The CDR3 reads CASSQPSRRAGDNEQFF.

The chain combines TRBV7-2 with TRBJ2-3; as DNA is missing, the TRBD1 call by TCRdb cannot be tested. CDR1 is SGHTA and CDR2 is FQGNSA in the germline V gene. CDR3 length equals 13 residues. The CDR3 loop is CASSRQGADTQYF.

The chain's CDR3 is CASHEHLQETQYF. The V and J genes are TRBV12-3 or TRBV12-4 and TRBJ2-5. The CDR3 extends over 13 amino acids.

The CDR3 loop reads CASSTGLAGGVSNEQFF. The rearrangement joins TRBV7-8 to TRBJ2-1; TCRdb indicates TRBD2, and absent DNA this call remains unverified. This CDR3 spans 17 amino acids. Germline CDR1 reads SGHVS; CDR2 reads FQNEAQ.

The chain combines TRBV7-2 with TRBJ2-7. CDR3 size: 13 residues. The germline gives CDR1 SGHTA, CDR2 FQGNSA. CDR3 sequence: CASSSTNRGEQYF.

The J gene is TRBJ1-1, the V gene TRBV6-1; with no DNA, the TCRdb D assignment of TRBD1 cannot be verified. Germline lookup yields CDR1 MNHNS and CDR2 SASEGT. The CDR3 runs 13 residues. CDR3 in amino acids: CASSHTGGWGAFF.

The chain links TRBV4-1 to TRBJ2-3; with no DNA, the TCRdb D assignment of TRBD2 cannot be verified. This CDR3 has 15 amino acids. Germline CDR1 is MGHRA and CDR2 is YSYEKL. CDR3 loop: CASSHEERLTDTQYF.